This T cell receptor (beta chain) was sequenced for a study of identical twins. Study-level findings and limits: Beta out-of-frame twin sharing showed a weaker excess.

The sample holds many counts of this clonotype. The target antigen is unknown. TCRdb itself ran the 5' RACE reads through MiXCR, one entry per CDR3 protein. In the table there are 570,000 or so distinct CDR3 sequences, 9.6% of which are singletons. This CDR3 region has 16 residues. Germline values: CDR1 LGHDT, CDR2 YNNKEL (reference sequence). V dropped 8 bases and J dropped 6; count of bases not matched to a gene: 15. These same data were also listed under a study on yellow fever vaccine responses in identical twins.

The TCR comes from a woman in her late teens or twenties in good health. The gene calls are TRBV3-1 and TRBJ2-3, with 9 bases identical to TRBD2. The sample consisted of PBMCs. The CDR3 reads CASGTASGRLSDTQYF. CDR3 nucleotides: TGTGCCAGCGGCACCGCGAGCGGGAGGTTATCGGATACGCAGTATTTT.